This T cell receptor beta chain was captured by sequencing in a study of T cell changes during pregnancy in multiple sclerosis. This table comes from immunoSEQ multiplex PCR, and its TCRdb copy is limited to in-frame clones, with some not included. The table includes roughly 44,000 clones, about 88% detected once. The trim removed 3 bases at V and 2 bases at J, leaving 2 bases unmatched. Germline loops: CDR1 LGHNA, CDR2 YSLEER. This CDR3 contains 15 residues. Sample: CD8+ T cells from peripheral blood mononuclear cells, taken after pregnancy. The TCR originated in a female donor in good health, enrolled as a control in a pregnancy study. The chain links TRBV4-3 to TRBJ2-3; TRBD2 aligns across 10 bases. CDR3 region: CASSHTSGDTDTQYF. The CDR3 region has the DNA TGCGCCAGCAGCCACACTAGCGGGGACACAGATACGCAGTATTTT.